These 2 T cell receptor beta chains came from one sample sequenced in a study of blood T cell repertoires in COVID-19. Sequenced by immunoSEQ multiplex PCR; TCRdb stores in-frame clones only, minus some. The table includes 15,000 to 20,000 clones, about 88% detected once. Sequencing input: peripheral blood. The receptor source for this set is a man between 65 and 80 years old with acute or convalescent COVID-19.

J is TRBJ2-7 and V is TRBV6-2 or TRBV6-3, with 9 positions matching TRBD2. The CDR3 has 16 amino acids. Germline CDR1 is MNHEY and CDR2 is SVGEGT. The junction had 6 bases not matched to a gene; V was cut back by 2 bases and J by 1 base. CDR3 region: CASSYDVTSGSYEQYF. The CDR3 DNA reads TGTGCCAGCAGTTACGATGTGACTAGCGGTTCCTACGAGCAGTACTTC.

The gene calls are TRBV29-1 and TRBJ2-2; 8 bases agree with TRBD2. The germline gives CDR1 SQVTM, CDR2 ANQGSEA. The CDR3 runs to 16 residues. V lost 6 bases and J lost 6; bases outside the gene matches: 15. Here the CDR3 reads CSVPRTSGSISGELFF. The CDR3 DNA reads as TGCAGCGTCCCACGAACCAGCGGGAGTATCTCCGGGGAGCTGTTTTTT.